This TCR beta chain came from a study of CXCR3-negative and CXCR3-positive naive CD8 T cells. Regarding this clonotype: Its antigen is unidentified.

Study-wide points: With CXCR3 expression partially decreased after cryopreservation, most assays relied on fresh PBMCs.

UMI-labeled TRB cDNA libraries were prepared by 5' RACE. From its re-call of the 5' RACE reads, TCRdb lists each CDR3 protein once, without DNA. In all, the sample yields approximately 60,000 distinct CDR3 sequences. Germline CDR1 reads MNHEY; CDR2 reads SMNVEV (reference sequence). The length of the CDR3 is 13 residues. This chain links TRBV27 with TRBJ1-5. The material sequenced was memory CD8+ T cells from blood. The clonotype originates from a human donor in good health. Some clones in this sample may be carry-over from other donors' samples. CDR3 protein: CASSGYGDQPQHF.